The TCR beta chain described here comes from a study of T cell repertoires in cytomegalovirus infection. TCRdb reanalysed the reads using MiXCR and keeps one entry per CDR3 protein. The repertoire holds some 920,000 distinct CDR3 sequences, 25% to 40% seen once, with around an eighth in the top ten. Germline assignment: CDR1 LNHDA and CDR2 SQIVND (reference sequence). The trim removed 4 bases at V and 4 bases at J, leaving 8 bases unmatched. This CDR3 is 15 amino acids long. This clonotype was counted between two and nine times. Its target is unknown. The sample here was cultured CD8+ T cells from PBMCs, taken from culture after CMV antigen stimulation. The sequence was collected from a human donor in good health (CMV status not recorded). Some clones in this sample may be carry-over from other donors' samples. The chain employs TRBV19 and TRBJ1-2; 8 nucleotides match TRBD1. CDR3 in amino acids: CASSTTLQGVYGYTF. CDR3 in DNA: TGTGCCAGTAGTACCACTTTACAGGGGGTCTATGGCTACACCTTC.